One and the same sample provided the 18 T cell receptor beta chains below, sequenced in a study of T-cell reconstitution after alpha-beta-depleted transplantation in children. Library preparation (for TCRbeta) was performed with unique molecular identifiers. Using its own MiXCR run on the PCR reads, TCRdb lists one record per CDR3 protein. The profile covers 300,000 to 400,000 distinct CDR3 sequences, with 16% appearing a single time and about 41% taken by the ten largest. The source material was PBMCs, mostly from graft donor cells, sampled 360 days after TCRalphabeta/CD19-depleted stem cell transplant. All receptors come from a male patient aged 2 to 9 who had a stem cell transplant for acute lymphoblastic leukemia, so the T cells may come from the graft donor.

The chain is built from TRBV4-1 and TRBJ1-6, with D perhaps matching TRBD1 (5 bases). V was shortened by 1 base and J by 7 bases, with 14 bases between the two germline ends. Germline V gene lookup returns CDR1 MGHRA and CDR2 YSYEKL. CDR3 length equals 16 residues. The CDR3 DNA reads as TGCGCCAGCAGCCAAGTGTCGACAGCGATCAATTCACCCCTCCACTTT. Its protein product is CASSQVSTAINSPLHF.

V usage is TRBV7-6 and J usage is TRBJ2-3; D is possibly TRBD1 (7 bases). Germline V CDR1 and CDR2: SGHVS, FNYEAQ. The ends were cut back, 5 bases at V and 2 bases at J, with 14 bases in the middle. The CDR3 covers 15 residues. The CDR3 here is CASSRRGVITDTQYF. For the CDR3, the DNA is TGTGCCAGCAGCCGCAGGGGGGTGATCACAGATACGCAGTATTTT. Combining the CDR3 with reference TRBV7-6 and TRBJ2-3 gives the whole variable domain GAGVSQSPRYKVTKRGQDVALRCDPISGHVSLYWYRQALGQGPEFLTYFNYEAQQDKSGLPNDRFSAERPEGSISTLTIQRTEQRDSAMYRCASSRRGVITDTQYFGPGTRLTVL.

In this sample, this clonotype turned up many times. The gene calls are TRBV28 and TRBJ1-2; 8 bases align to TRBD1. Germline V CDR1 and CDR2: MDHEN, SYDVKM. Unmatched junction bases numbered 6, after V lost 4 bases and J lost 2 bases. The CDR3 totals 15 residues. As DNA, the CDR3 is TGTGCCAGCAGTTATTCGTCAGGGGGCAACTATGGCTACACCTTC. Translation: CASSYSSGGNYGYTF.

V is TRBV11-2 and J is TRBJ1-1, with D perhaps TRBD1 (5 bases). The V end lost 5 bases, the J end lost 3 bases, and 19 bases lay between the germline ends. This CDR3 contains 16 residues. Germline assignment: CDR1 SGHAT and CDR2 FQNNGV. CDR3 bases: TGTGCCAGCAGCGGGGAGGGGAGAATCCTGTACACTGAAGCTTTCTTT. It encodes CASSGEGRILYTEAFF.

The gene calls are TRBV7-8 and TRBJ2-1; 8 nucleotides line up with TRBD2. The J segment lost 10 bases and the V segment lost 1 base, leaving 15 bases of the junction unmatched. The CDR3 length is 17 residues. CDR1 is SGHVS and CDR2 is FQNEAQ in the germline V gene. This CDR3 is CASSLVVGRETKTEQFF. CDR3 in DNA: TGTGCCAGCAGCTTAGTAGTCGGGAGGGAGACCAAAACCGAGCAGTTCTTC.

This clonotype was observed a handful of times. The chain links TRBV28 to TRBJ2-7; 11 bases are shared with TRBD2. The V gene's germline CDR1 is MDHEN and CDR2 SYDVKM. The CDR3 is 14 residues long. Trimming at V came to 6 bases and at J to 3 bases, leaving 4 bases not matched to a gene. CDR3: CASRTGTSGYEQYF. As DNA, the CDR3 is TGTGCCAGCAGAACCGGGACTAGCGGCTACGAGCAGTACTTC.

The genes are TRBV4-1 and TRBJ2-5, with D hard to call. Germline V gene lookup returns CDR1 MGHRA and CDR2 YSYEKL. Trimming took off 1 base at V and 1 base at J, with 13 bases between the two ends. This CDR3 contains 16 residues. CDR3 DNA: TGCGCCAGCAGCCAAGGGTATCAGTTACTCCAAGAGACCCAGTACTTC. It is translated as CASSQGYQLLQETQYF.

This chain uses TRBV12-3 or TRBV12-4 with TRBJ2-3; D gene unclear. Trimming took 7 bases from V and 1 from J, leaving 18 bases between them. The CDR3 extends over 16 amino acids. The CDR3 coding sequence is TGTGCCAGCAAAGGCGGCGGCGGCTGGGGCACAGATACGCAGTATTTT. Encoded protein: CASKGGGGWGTDTQYF.

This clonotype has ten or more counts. CDR3 nucleotide sequence: TGCAGCGTTCTTTCCGCCCCAGAGACAGGTGGGGCCAAAAACATTCAGTACTTC. Translating gives CSVLSAPETGGAKNIQYF. The chain is built from TRBV29-1 and TRBJ2-4; weak D call: TRBD1 (6 bases). CDR1 is SQVTM and CDR2 is ANQGSEA in the germline V gene. CDR3 length: 18 residues. The V end lost 5 bases, the J end lost 1 base, and 24 bases lay between the germline ends.

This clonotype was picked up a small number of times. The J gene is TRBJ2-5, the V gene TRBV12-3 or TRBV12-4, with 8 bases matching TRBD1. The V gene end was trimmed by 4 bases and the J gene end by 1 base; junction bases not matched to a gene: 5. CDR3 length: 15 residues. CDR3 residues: CASSWTGTGQETQYF. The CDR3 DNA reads TGTGCCAGCAGTTGGACCGGGACAGGCCAAGAGACCCAGTACTTC.

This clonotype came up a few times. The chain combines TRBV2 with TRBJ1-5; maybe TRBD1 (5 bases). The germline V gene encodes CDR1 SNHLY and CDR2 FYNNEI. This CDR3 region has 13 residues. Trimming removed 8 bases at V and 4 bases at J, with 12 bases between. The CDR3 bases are TGTGCCAGCGGGGCAGAAATTAATCAGCCCCAGCATTTT. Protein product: CASGAEINQPQHF.

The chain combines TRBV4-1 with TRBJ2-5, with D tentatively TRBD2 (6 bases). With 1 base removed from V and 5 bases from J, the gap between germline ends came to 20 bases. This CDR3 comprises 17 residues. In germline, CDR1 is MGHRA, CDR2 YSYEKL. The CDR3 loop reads CASSQAGGTRGGETQYF. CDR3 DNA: TGCGCCAGCAGCCAAGCCGGGGGAACTAGAGGTGGCGAGACCCAGTACTTC.

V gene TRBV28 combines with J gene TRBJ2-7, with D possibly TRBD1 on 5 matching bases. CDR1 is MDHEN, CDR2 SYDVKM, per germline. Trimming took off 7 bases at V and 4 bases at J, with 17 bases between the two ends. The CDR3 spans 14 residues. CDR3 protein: CASTLGQGGYEQYF. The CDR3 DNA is TGTGCCAGCACCCTAGGGCAGGGCGGATACGAGCAGTACTTC.

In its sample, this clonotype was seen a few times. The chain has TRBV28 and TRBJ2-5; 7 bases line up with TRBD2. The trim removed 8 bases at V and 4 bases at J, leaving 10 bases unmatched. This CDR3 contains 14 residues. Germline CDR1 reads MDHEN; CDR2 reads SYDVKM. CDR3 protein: CASRSGTSGETQYF. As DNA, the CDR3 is TGTGCCAGCCGCAGCGGGACCTCCGGAGAGACCCAGTACTTC.

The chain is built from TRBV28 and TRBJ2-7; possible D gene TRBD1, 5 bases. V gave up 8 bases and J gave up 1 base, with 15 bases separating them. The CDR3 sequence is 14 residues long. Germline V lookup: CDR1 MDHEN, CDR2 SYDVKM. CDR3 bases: TGTGCCAGCGGACCTTCCCGACAGTCCTACGAGCAGTACTTC. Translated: CASGPSRQSYEQYF.

The CDR3 sequence is CASSLAGLAETKNIQYF. CDR3 DNA: TGTGCCAGCAGCTTAGCGGGACTAGCGGAGACCAAAAACATTCAGTACTTC. The chain joins TRBV7-2 to TRBJ2-4, with TRBD2 identical over 11 bases. This CDR3 is 17 amino acids long. CDR1 is SGHTA and CDR2 is FQGNSA in the germline V gene. V was pared by 0 bases and J by 2 bases, with 3 bases of the junction left unmatched.

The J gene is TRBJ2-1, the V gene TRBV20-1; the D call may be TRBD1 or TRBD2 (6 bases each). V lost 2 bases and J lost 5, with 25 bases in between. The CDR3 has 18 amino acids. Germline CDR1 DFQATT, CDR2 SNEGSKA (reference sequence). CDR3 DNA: TGCAGTGCTAGATTGGGGGCCTTATCACGGGAGCCCCACAATGAGCAGTTCTTC. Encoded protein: CSARLGALSREPHNEQFF.

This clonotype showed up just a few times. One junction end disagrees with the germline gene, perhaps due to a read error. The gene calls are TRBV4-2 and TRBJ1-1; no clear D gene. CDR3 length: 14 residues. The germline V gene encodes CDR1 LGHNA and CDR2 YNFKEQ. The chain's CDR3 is CASSQEADGYEVFF. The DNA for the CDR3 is TGTGCCAGCAGCCAAGAGGCGGACGGCTATGAAGTTTTCTTT.